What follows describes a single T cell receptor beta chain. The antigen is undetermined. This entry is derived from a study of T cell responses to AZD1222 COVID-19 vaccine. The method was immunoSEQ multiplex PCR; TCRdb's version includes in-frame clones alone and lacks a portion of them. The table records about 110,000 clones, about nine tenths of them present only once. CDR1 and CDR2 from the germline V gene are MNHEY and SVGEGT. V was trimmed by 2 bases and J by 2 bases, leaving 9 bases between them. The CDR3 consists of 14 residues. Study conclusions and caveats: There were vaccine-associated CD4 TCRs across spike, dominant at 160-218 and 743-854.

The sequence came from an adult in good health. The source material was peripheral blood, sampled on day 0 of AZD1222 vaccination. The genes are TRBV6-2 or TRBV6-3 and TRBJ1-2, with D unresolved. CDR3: CASSYTSGNYGYTF. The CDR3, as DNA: TGTGCCAGCAGTTACACAAGCGGAAACTATGGCTACACCTTC.